This TCR beta chain was sequenced for a study of beta chain features in type 1 diabetes. One heparinised draw, averaging around 120 mL, was taken per donor. Trimming took off 6 bases at V and 0 bases at J, with 14 bases between the two ends. This CDR3 comprises 15 residues. CDR1 SGHNT and CDR2 YYREEE come from the germline V gene (reference sequence). There are a few counts of this clone. What it binds is not known. Findings and limits, study-wide: A potential influence of HLA type upon TCRB rearrangement remained unresolved herein.

The authors reverse transcribed all of the isolated RNA, so sequencing captured expressed TCRB transcripts. TCRdb's copy holds only in-frame clones and misses some; the assay was immunoSEQ multiplex PCR. Here the sample spans roughly 150,000 clones, just over 9% being singletons. The V call is TRBV5-4, the J call TRBJ2-3; D gene uncertain. The sequenced sample was central memory CD4+ T cells from blood. This TCR came from a woman in her late teens or twenties in good health. The DNA of the CDR3 is TGTGCCAGCAAAGTAGACATTTCTAGCACAGATACGCAGTATTTT. This codes for CASKVDISSTDTQYF.